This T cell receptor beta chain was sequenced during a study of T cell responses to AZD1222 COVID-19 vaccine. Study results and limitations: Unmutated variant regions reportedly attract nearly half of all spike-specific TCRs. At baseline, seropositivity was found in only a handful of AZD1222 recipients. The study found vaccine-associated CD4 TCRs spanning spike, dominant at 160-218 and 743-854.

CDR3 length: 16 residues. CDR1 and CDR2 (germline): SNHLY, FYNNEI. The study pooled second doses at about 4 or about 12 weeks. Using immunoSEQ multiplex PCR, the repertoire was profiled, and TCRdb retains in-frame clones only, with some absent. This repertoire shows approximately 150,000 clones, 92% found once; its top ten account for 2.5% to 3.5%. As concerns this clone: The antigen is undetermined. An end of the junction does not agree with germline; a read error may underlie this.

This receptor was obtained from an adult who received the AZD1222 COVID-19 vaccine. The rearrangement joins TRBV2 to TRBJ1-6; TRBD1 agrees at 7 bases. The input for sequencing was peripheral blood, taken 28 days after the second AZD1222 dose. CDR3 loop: CDSTKDRVENNSPLHF. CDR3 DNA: TGTGACAGCACCAAAGACAGGGTCGAGAATAATTCACCCCTCCACTTT.